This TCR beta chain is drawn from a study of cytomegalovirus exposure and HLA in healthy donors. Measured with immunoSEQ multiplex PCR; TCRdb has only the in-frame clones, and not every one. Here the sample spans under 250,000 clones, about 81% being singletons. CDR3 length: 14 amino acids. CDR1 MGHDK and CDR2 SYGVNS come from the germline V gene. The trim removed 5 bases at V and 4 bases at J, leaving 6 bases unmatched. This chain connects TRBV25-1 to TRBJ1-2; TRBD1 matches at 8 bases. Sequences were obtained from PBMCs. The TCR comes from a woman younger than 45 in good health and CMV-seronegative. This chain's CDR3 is CASSQAGGSYGYTF. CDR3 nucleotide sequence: TGTGCCAGCAGTCAAGCAGGGGGCTCCTATGGCTACACCTTC.